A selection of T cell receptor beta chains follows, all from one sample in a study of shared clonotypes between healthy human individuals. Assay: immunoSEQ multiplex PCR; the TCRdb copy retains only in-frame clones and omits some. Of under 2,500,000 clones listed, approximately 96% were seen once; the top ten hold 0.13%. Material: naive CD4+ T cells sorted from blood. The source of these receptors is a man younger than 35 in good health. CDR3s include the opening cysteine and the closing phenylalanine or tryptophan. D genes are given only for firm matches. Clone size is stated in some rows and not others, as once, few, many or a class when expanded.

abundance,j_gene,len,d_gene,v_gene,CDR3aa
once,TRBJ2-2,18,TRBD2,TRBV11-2,CASSLIPTAGGLTGELFF
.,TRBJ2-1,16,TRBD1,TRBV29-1,CSVERGLRSSYNEQFF
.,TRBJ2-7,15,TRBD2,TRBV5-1,CASSLASGSSYEQYF
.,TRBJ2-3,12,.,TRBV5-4,CASSLPTDTQYF
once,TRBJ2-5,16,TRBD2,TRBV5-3,CARSLGQRGPKETQYF
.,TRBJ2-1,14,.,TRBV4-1,CASSQPSAADTQFF
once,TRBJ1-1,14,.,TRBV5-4,CASSFDRPSTEAFF
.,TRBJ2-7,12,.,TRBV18,CASSPGLGEQYF
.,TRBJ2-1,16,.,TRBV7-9,CASSSSGKAVYNEQFF
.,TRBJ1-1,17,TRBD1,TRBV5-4,CASSFGSAGGMNTEAFF
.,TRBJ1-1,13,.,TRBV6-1,CATRRGLNTEAFF
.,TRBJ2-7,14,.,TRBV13,CASSWGGDWGEQYF
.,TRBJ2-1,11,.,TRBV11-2,CAVLEWDEQFF
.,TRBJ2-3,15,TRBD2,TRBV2,CASSGTSGGAGTQYF
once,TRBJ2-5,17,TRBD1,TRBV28,CASSPYPGTGYQETQYF
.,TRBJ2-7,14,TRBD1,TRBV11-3,CASSIGTGPYEQYF
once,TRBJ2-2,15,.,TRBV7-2,CASSSGRGLTGELFF
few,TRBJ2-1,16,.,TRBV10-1,CASSESLQAGVNEQFF
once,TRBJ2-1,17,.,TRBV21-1,CASSKGLKGLNYNEQFF
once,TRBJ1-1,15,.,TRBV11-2,CASSLDGGPNTEAFF
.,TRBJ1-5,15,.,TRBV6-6,CASSYLGVGNQPQHF
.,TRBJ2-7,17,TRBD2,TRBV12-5,CASGTQSAGGPSYEQYF
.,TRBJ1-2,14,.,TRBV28,CASSFRLTNYGYTF